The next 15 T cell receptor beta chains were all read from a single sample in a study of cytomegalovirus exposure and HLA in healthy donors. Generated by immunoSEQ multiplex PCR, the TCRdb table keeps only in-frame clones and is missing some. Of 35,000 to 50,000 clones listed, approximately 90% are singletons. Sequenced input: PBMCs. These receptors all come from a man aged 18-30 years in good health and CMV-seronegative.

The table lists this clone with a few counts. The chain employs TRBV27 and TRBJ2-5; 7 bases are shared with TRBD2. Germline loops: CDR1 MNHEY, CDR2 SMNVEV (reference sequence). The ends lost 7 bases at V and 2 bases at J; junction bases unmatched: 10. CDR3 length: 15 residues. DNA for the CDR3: TGTGCCAGCAAAGGACTAGACTACGAGCAAGAGACCCAGTACTTC. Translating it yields CASKGLDYEQETQYF.

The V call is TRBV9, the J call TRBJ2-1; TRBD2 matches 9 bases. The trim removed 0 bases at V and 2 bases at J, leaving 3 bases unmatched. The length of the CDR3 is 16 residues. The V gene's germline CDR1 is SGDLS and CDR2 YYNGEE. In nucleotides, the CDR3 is TGTGCCAGCAGCGTAGGGACTAGCGCTACCTACAATGAGCAGTTCTTC. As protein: CASSVGTSATYNEQFF.

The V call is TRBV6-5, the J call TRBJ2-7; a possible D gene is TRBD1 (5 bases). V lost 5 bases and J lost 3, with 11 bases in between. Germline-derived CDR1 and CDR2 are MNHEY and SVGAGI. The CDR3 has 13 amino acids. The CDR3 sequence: CASSGGHRYEQYF. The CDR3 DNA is TGTGCCAGCAGTGGCGGACACCGCTACGAGCAGTACTTC.

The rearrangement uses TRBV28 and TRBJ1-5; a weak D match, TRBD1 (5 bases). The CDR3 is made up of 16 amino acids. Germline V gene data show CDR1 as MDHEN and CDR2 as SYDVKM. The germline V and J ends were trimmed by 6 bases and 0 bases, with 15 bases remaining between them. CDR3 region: CASSTSGNYSNQPQHF. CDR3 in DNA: TGTGCCAGCAGCACATCAGGGAATTATAGCAATCAGCCCCAGCATTTT.

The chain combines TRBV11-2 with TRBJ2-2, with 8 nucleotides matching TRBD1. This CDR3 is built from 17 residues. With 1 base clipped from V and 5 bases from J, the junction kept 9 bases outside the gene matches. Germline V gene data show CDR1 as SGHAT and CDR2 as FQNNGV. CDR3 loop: CASSLGMDRAGTGELFF. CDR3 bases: TGTGCCAGCAGCTTAGGGATGGACAGGGCAGGTACCGGGGAGCTGTTTTTT.

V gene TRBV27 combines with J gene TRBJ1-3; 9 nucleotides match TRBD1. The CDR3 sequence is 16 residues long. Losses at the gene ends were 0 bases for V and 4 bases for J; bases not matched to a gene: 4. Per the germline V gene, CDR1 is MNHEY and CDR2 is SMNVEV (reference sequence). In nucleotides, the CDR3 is TGTGCCAGCAGTTTATCGGACAGGGGTCCCGGAAACACCATATATTTT. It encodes CASSLSDRGPGNTIYF.

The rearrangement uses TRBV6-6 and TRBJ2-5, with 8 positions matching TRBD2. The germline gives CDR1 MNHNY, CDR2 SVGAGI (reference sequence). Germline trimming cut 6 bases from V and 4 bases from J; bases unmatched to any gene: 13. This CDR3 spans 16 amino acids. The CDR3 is CASRTSSGRRRETQYF. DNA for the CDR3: TGTGCCAGCAGGACTTCTAGCGGGCGACGACGAGAGACCCAGTACTTC.

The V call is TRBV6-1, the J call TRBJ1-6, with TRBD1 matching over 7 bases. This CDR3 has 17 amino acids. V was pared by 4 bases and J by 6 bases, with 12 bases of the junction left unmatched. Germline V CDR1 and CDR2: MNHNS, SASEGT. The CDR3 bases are TGTGCCAGCAGTGGGGGGACAGTTTCCGACTTTAATTCACCCCTCCACTTT. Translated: CASSGGTVSDFNSPLHF.

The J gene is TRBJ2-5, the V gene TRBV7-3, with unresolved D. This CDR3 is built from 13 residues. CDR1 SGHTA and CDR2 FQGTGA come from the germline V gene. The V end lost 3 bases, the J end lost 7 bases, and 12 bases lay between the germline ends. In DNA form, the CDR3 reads TGTGCCAGCAGCTTCAAGGAGCAGACGACCCAGTACTTC. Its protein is CASSFKEQTTQYF. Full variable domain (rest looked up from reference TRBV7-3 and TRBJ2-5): GAGVSQTPSNKVTEKGKYVELRCDPISGHTALYWYRQSLGQGPEFLIYFQGTGAADDSGLPNDRFFAVRPEGSVSTLKIQRTERGDSAVYLCASSFKEQTTQYFGPGTRLLVL.

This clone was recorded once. The CDR3 nucleotides read TGTGCCAGCAGCTTAGCGGGAGGGAGCCATGAGCAGTTCTTC. Its protein is CASSLAGGSHEQFF. This chain joins TRBV7-3 and TRBJ2-1; 9 bases are shared with TRBD2. Germline lookup yields CDR1 SGHTA and CDR2 FQGTGA. There are 14 residues in the CDR3. V was pared by 2 bases and J by 8 bases, with 4 bases of the junction left unmatched.

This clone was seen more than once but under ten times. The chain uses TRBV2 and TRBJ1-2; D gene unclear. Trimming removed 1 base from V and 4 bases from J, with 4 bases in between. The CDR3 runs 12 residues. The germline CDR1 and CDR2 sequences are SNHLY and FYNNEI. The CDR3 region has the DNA TGTGCCAGCAGTGAAGGGGCCTATGGCTACACCTTC. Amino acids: CASSEGAYGYTF.

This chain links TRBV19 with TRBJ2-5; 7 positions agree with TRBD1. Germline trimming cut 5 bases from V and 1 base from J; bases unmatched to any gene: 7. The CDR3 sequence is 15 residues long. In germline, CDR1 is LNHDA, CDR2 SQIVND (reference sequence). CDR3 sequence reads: CASSPLQGTQETQYF. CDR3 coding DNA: TGTGCCAGTAGTCCCCTACAGGGGACCCAAGAGACCCAGTACTTC.

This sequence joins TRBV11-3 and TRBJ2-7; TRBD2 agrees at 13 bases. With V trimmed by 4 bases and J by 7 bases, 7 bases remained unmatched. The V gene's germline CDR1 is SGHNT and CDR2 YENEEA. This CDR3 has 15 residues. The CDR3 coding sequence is TGTGCCAGCAGCTCTGGGACTAGCGGGACTCGGGAGCAGTACTTC. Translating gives CASSSGTSGTREQYF. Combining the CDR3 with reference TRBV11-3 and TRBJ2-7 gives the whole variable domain EAGVVQSPRYKIIEKKQPVAFWCNPISGHNTLYWYLQNLGQGPELLIRYENEEAVDDSQLPKDRFSAERLKGVDSTLKIQPAELGDSAVYLCASSSGTSGTREQYFGPGTRLTVT.

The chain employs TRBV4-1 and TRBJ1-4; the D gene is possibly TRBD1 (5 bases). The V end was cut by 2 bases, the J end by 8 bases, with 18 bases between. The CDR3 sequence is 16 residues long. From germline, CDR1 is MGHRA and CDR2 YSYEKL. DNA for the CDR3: TGCGCCAGCAGCCAACCCGAGGCGGGGGTTTGGGAAAAACTGTTTTTT. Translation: CASSQPEAGVWEKLFF.

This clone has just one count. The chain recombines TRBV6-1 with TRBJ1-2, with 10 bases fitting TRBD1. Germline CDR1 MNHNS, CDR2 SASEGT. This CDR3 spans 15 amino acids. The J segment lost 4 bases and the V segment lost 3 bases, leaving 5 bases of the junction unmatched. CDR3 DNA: TGTGCCAGCAGTGAGACAGGGGGCTCCCTCTATGGCTACACCTTC. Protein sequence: CASSETGGSLYGYTF.